The 23 T cell receptor beta chains below come from one sample, sequenced in a study of OX40 agonist ivuxolimab in advanced cancers. The assay was immunoSEQ multiplex PCR, and TCRdb's table has in-frame clones only and misses some. The table lists tens of thousands of clones, around 93% of them singletons. Sequenced here: CD4+ or CD8+ T cells sorted from blood, sampled in a trial of the OX40 agonist ivuxolimab. The receptors originated from an adult with an advanced solid tumor such as melanoma, head and neck, liver or kidney cancer.

This chain uses TRBV9 with TRBJ2-5; 9 bases agree with TRBD1. This CDR3 spans 16 amino acids. Losses at the gene ends were 4 bases for V and 3 bases for J; bases not matched to a gene: 10. Germline V gene sequence: CDR1 SGDLS, CDR2 YYNGEE. The DNA for the CDR3 is TGTGCCAGCAGCTTACCCGGGACAGGGAAGGAAGAGACCCAGTACTTC. Protein sequence: CASSLPGTGKEETQYF.

V and J are TRBV6-1 and TRBJ1-2; possible D gene TRBD1, 5 bases. V gave up 2 bases and J gave up 5 bases, with 15 bases separating them. Per germline, CDR1 MNHNS and CDR2 SASEGT. CDR3 length equals 15 residues. The CDR3 DNA sequence: TGTGCCAGCAGTGAAACCCCCGGGGGGGGTTATGGCTACACCTTC. Translation gives CASSETPGGGYGYTF.

This clone was counted a single time. The chain is built from TRBV27 and TRBJ2-7; tentatively, D is TRBD2 (6 bases). Per germline, CDR1 MNHEY and CDR2 SMNVEV (reference sequence). With 0 bases removed from V and 6 bases from J, the gap between germline ends came to 6 bases. The CDR3 is 12 amino acids. The CDR3 DNA reads as TGTGCCAGCAGTTTATCGGGGGGCGAGCAGTACTTC. Its translation is CASSLSGGEQYF.

The rearrangement joins TRBV27 to TRBJ2-2; 8 positions match TRBD1. The trim removed 4 bases at V and 5 bases at J, leaving 6 bases unmatched. The CDR3 is 15 residues long. Germline lookup yields CDR1 MNHEY and CDR2 SMNVEV (reference sequence). CDR3 loop: CASSSRGLGTGELFF. The CDR3 coding sequence is TGTGCCAGCAGTTCCAGGGGGCTTGGTACCGGGGAGCTGTTTTTT.

This chain joins TRBV27 and TRBJ1-1, with 10 bases lining up with TRBD1. The CDR3 is 15 amino acids. The V gene's germline CDR1 is MNHEY and CDR2 SMNVEV (reference sequence). Trimming removed 2 bases from V and 4 bases from J; junction bases left unmatched: 4. The CDR3 reads CASSLGDRGPTEAFF. In nucleotides, the CDR3 is TGTGCCAGCAGTTTAGGAGACAGGGGGCCCACTGAAGCTTTCTTT.

In regard to this clone: Other DNA sequences in this sample translate to the same CDR3. The chain employs TRBV5-6 and TRBJ1-1, with TRBD1 identical over 7 bases. V dropped 4 bases and J dropped 1; count of bases not matched to a gene: 4. CDR3 size: 14 residues. CDR1 is SGHDT, CDR2 YYEEEE, per germline. In DNA form, the CDR3 reads TGTGCCAGCAGCCCAGGGGGTCGGAACACTGAAGCTTTCTTT. This translates into CASSPGGRNTEAFF.

V gene TRBV5-1 combines with J gene TRBJ1-1; D might be TRBD1 (5 bases). The V gene's germline CDR1 is SGHRS and CDR2 YFSETQ. The V end was cut by 4 bases, the J end by 3 bases, with 13 bases between. The CDR3 is 14 amino acids. The CDR3 spells CASSPQGVYTEAFF. The CDR3 nucleotides read TGCGCCAGCAGCCCTCAGGGAGTCTACACTGAAGCTTTCTTT.

CDR3 loop: CASSPPGQGGPYEQYF. DNA of the CDR3: TGTGCCAGCAGTCCCCCGGGACAGGGCGGGCCCTACGAGCAGTACTTC. The chain uses TRBV27 and TRBJ2-7, with 9 bases identical to TRBD1. Germline CDR1 is MNHEY and CDR2 is SMNVEV (reference sequence). CDR3 length: 16 residues. Trimming removed 5 bases from V and 2 bases from J; junction bases left unmatched: 10.

V and J are TRBV7-9 and TRBJ2-2; 7 bases agree with TRBD2. Looked up from germline, CDR1 is SEHNR and CDR2 is FQNEAQ (reference sequence). The CDR3 loop spans 13 amino acids. The ends lost 5 bases at V and 6 bases at J; junction bases unmatched: 3. In DNA form, the CDR3 reads TGTGCCAGCAGCCCGGGGGGACCCGGGGAGCTGTTTTTT. It codes for CASSPGGPGELFF.

The J gene is TRBJ2-6, the V gene TRBV7-9, with a weak D call TRBD2 (6 bases). Trimming pared 8 bases from V and 3 bases from J, leaving 17 bases between. CDR1 SEHNR and CDR2 FQNEAQ come from the germline V gene (reference sequence). CDR3 length equals 16 residues. CDR3 nucleotide sequence: TGTGCCAGCCTACGTGGGGGAGGCTTTGGGGCCAACGTCCTGACTTTC. Protein sequence: CASLRGGGFGANVLTF.

This chain connects TRBV4-2 to TRBJ2-3; D unresolved. This CDR3 spans 15 amino acids. V lost 1 base and J 2 bases, leaving 10 bases between the germline ends. CDR1 is LGHNA and CDR2 is YNFKEQ in the germline V gene. The CDR3 loop reads CASSQVRPSTDTQYF. CDR3 bases: TGTGCCAGCAGCCAAGTCAGACCATCCACAGATACGCAGTATTTT.

With regard to this clone: The junction differs from germline at one of its ends, possibly a read error. The gene calls are TRBV6-5 and TRBJ2-7; possibly TRBD1 or TRBD2 for D (6 bases each). The CDR3 contains 10 residues. Germline values: CDR1 MNHEY, CDR2 SVGAGI. The CDR3 coding sequence is TGTGCCAGCAGTGAAGGGGGACTGCACTTC. Translated, it gives CASSEGGLHF.

This clone appeared a single time. This chain uses TRBV7-9 with TRBJ2-3; the D gene is possibly TRBD1 (5 bases). Trimming shortened V by 5 bases and J by 4 bases, and 16 bases separated the two germline ends. This CDR3 is 15 amino acids long. Germline lookup yields CDR1 SEHNR and CDR2 FQNEAQ (reference sequence). CDR3 residues: CASSPQGTLPDTQYF. The CDR3 bases are TGTGCCAGCAGCCCGCAGGGAACTCTTCCAGATACGCAGTATTTT.

The chain combines TRBV27 with TRBJ2-1; possibly TRBD2 for D (5 bases). This CDR3 is built from 15 residues. CDR1 MNHEY and CDR2 SMNVEV come from the germline V gene (reference sequence). V was pared by 4 bases and J by 4 bases, with 14 bases between. The CDR3 DNA sequence: TGTGCCAGCAGTTCCGAAACGGGATTTTACAATGAGCAGTTCTTC. Encoded protein: CASSSETGFYNEQFF.

This rearrangement joins TRBV19 to TRBJ1-5, with D hard to call. Trimming pared 1 base from V and 5 bases from J, leaving 9 bases between. The germline CDR1 and CDR2 sequences are LNHDA and SQIVND (reference sequence). CDR3 length: 14 amino acids. The CDR3 DNA reads as TGTGCCAGTAGTATAGCCACAGTCTATCAGCCCCAGCATTTT. It codes for CASSIATVYQPQHF.

The chain links TRBV19 to TRBJ2-1, with 7 positions matching TRBD1. V dropped 7 bases and J dropped 5; count of bases not matched to a gene: 14. The CDR3 sequence is 16 residues long. The germline V gene has CDR1 LNHDA and CDR2 SQIVND (reference sequence). The CDR3 loop is CASNQPWDSGNNEQFF. CDR3 bases: TGTGCCAGTAACCAACCGTGGGACAGCGGAAACAATGAGCAGTTCTTC.

Only a few counts were recorded for this clone. The chain carries TRBV11-3 and TRBJ1-1; unclear D gene. This CDR3 comprises 13 residues. Between the trimmed V and J ends, which lost 0 bases and 2 bases, there was a span of 4 bases. CDR1 is SGHNT and CDR2 is YENEEA in the germline V gene. The CDR3 nucleotides are TGTGCCAGCAGCTTAGACAGAAACACTGAAGCTTTCTTT. It translates to CASSLDRNTEAFF.

This clone was seen just once. The J gene is TRBJ2-1, the V gene TRBV27; D unclear. CDR3 length: 11 amino acids. Germline V gene lookup returns CDR1 MNHEY and CDR2 SMNVEV (reference sequence). V lost 8 bases and J lost 6, with 8 bases in between. The CDR3 here is CASRKGNEQFF. For the CDR3, the DNA is TGTGCCAGCCGGAAGGGCAATGAGCAGTTCTTC.

V and J are TRBV28 and TRBJ1-2; maybe TRBD1 (5 bases). The V end lost 6 bases, the J end lost 7 bases, and 12 bases lay between the germline ends. The CDR3 length is 12 residues. Looked up from germline, CDR1 is MDHEN and CDR2 is SYDVKM. DNA for the CDR3: TGTGCCAGCAGGGAGGACGGGACTGGCTACACCTTC. Translating gives CASREDGTGYTF.

The chain is built from TRBV6-6 and TRBJ2-1, with 7 bases fitting TRBD2. CDR3 length equals 15 residues. The J segment lost 7 bases and the V segment lost 5 bases, leaving 11 bases of the junction unmatched. The germline V gene has CDR1 MNHNY and CDR2 SVGAGI (reference sequence). CDR3 in DNA: TGTGCCAGCAGTAATTTTGCGGGAGTTGCAAATGAGCAGTTCTTC. This sequence encodes CASSNFAGVANEQFF.

This chain uses TRBV10-3 with TRBJ2-7; TRBD1 might be the D (5 bases). The CDR3 sequence is 12 residues long. V lost 6 bases, J lost 0 bases, and 6 bases lay in between. Germline CDR1 reads ENHRY; CDR2 reads SYGVKD. CDR3 in DNA: TGTGCCATCAGGGACAACTCCTACGAGCAGTACTTC. Its translation is CAIRDNSYEQYF.

The chain recombines TRBV29-1 with TRBJ2-7; 9 bases are a match to TRBD2. With 0 bases clipped from V and 4 bases from J, the junction kept 1 base outside the gene matches. The germline CDR1 and CDR2 sequences are SQVTM and ANQGSEA. The CDR3 loop spans 13 amino acids. The CDR3 coding sequence is TGCAGCGTTGAAGAGACTAGCGGATACGAGCAGTACTTC. Amino acids: CSVEETSGYEQYF.

The chain is built from TRBV9 and TRBJ2-1; D is undetermined. Germline CDR1 is SGDLS and CDR2 is YYNGEE. This CDR3 region has 11 residues. V was cut by 0 bases and J by 8 bases, with 3 bases left in between. CDR3 nucleotides: TGTGCCAGCAGCGTAGACTATGAGCAGTTCTTC. Protein sequence: CASSVDYEQFF.